This T cell receptor beta chain was found in a study of Ad26.COV2.S vaccination and SARS-CoV-2 variants. Findings and caveats of the study: Considerable breadth of spike-specific CD8+ and CD4+ T cell responses has reportedly been documented following vaccination.

Profiled with immunoSEQ multiplex PCR; TCRdb holds only in-frame clones, not every one. Here the sample spans approximately 300,000 clones, about 85% being singletons. In the case of this clone: No antigen is known for it.

V trimming: 2 bases; J trimming: 13 bases; junction bases outside the gene matches: 5. CDR1 is ENHRY, CDR2 SYGVKD, per germline. The length of the CDR3 is 13 residues. Stated treatment: about 20 received Ad26.COV2.S at low or high dose, single or two shots; about 5 received placebo; per-sample allocation not given. After the first vaccine or placebo injection, samples were drawn on day 63. The rearrangement uses TRBV10-3 and TRBJ1-6; 7 bases map to TRBD1. The source material was peripheral blood, sampled in a trial of Ad26.COV2.S vaccine versus placebo. The receptor was isolated from a person aged 18-60 years who received the Ad26.COV2.S COVID-19 vaccine or a placebo. CDR3 protein: CAISEDRVSPLHF. The CDR3 region has the DNA TGTGCCATCAGTGAGGACAGGGTCAGTCCCCTCCACTTT.